The 23 T cell receptor beta chains listed next were all sequenced from one sample in a study of T cell repertoires in cytomegalovirus infection. TCRdb reanalysed the reads using MiXCR and keeps one entry per CDR3 protein. The sample has about 130,000 distinct CDR3 sequences, almost 9% seen once. Material for sequencing was PBMCs. These receptors were obtained from a human donor in good health (CMV status not recorded). Some clones in this sample may be carry-over from other donors' samples.

This clonotype was recorded at least ten times. The chain has TRBV28 and TRBJ2-1; D gene unclear. V was clipped by 6 bases and J by 1 base, with 13 bases between them. The length of the CDR3 is 15 residues. Looked up from germline, CDR1 is MDHEN and CDR2 is SYDVKM. In nucleotides, the CDR3 is TGTGCCAGCAGCCCCTCCATAGGGTCCTACAATGAGCAGTTCTTC. Translating gives CASSPSIGSYNEQFF.

This clonotype was seen ten or more times. The rearrangement uses TRBV20-1 and TRBJ2-7; possibly TRBD1 or TRBD2 for D (6 bases each). The germline V gene encodes CDR1 DFQATT and CDR2 SNEGSKA (reference sequence). V lost 3 bases, J lost 2 bases, and 14 bases lay in between. CDR3 length: 14 residues. This CDR3 is CSASLQGGPYEQYF. In nucleotides, the CDR3 is TGCAGTGCTAGTCTACAGGGAGGCCCCTACGAGCAGTACTTC.

This sequence joins TRBV28 and TRBJ2-7; TRBD1 agrees at 7 bases. V dropped 2 bases and J dropped 5; count of bases not matched to a gene: 6. CDR3 length: 14 amino acids. CDR1 is MDHEN, CDR2 SYDVKM, per germline. The CDR3 sequence: CASSLRGQLDEQYF. CDR3 DNA sequence: TGTGCCAGCAGTTTACGGGGACAGCTGGACGAGCAGTACTTC.

In this sample, this clonotype turned up a few times. V gene TRBV23-1 combines with J gene TRBJ1-1; D not resolved. TRBV23-1 is sorted into the ORF group, with uncertain function. V was clipped by 2 bases and J by 1 base, with 26 bases between them. This CDR3 comprises 20 residues. In DNA form, the CDR3 reads TGCGCCAGCAGTCAAATCGGGATTTACCGGGAGCAGGAAGGGAACACTGAAGCTTTCTTT. Its translation is CASSQIGIYREQEGNTEAFF.

This clonotype was recorded many times. This rearrangement joins TRBV7-2 to TRBJ2-4, with D tentatively TRBD1 or TRBD2 (5 bases each). The CDR3 length is 18 residues. V dropped 5 bases and J dropped 1 base, with 21 bases sitting between them. In germline, CDR1 is SGHTA, CDR2 FQGNSA. The CDR3 bases are TGTGCCAGCAGCCCACACCCGGGACCTAAAGGGGCCAAAAACATTCAGTACTTC. It translates to CASSPHPGPKGAKNIQYF.

The rearrangement uses TRBV2 and TRBJ2-2; TRBD1 matches at 7 bases. The CDR3 sequence is 13 residues long. Germline trimming cut 4 bases from V and 7 bases from J; bases unmatched to any gene: 3. Germline CDR1 SNHLY, CDR2 FYNNEI. The CDR3 bases are TGTGCCAGCAGTGCGGACAGGAACGGGGAGCTGTTTTTT. As protein: CASSADRNGELFF. The full variable domain, completed using reference TRBV2 and TRBJ2-2, is EPEVTQTPSHQVTQMGQEVILRCVPISNHLYFYWYRQILGQKVEFLVSFYNNEISEKSEIFDDQFSVERPDGSNFTLKIRSTKLEDSAMYFCASSADRNGELFFGEGSRLTVL.

This clonotype was found many times. The chain employs TRBV7-2 and TRBJ1-1, with D possibly being TRBD1 (6 bases). The CDR3 sequence is 15 residues long. Germline assignment: CDR1 SGHTA and CDR2 FQGNSA. The ends were cut back, 1 base at V and 4 bases at J, with 13 bases in the middle. CDR3 sequence (DNA): TGTGCCAGCAGCTTAGAGGTCCGGACAGCCACTGAAGCTTTCTTT. Its translation is CASSLEVRTATEAFF.

This clonotype was picked up a small number of times. The rearrangement uses TRBV5-1 and TRBJ2-3, with D possibly matching TRBD1 (6 bases). The CDR3 is made up of 15 amino acids. V was trimmed by 4 bases and J by 4 bases, leaving 16 bases between them. Germline V gives CDR1 SGHRS, CDR2 YFSETQ. CDR3 nucleotide sequence: TGCGCCAGCAGCACTTTTCAGGGGCCGGCAGATACGCAGTATTTT. Residues: CASSTFQGPADTQYF.

This clonotype has more than one count but fewer than ten. The chain links TRBV20-1 to TRBJ2-3; 11 nucleotides agree with TRBD1. Germline V gene lookup returns CDR1 DFQATT and CDR2 SNEGSKA (reference sequence). This CDR3 has 15 residues. After removal of 5 bases from V and 2 bases from J, the junction contained 6 bases not matched to a gene. CDR3 loop: CSAGGQGAITDTQYF. As DNA, the CDR3 is TGCAGTGCTGGCGGACAGGGGGCGATCACAGATACGCAGTATTTT.

The chain couples TRBV5-1 to TRBJ2-7, with TRBD1 matching 8 bases. Germline CDR1 is SGHRS and CDR2 is YFSETQ. This CDR3 comprises 15 residues. Trimming cost V 4 bases and J 3 bases; bases outside gene matches: 9. CDR3 residues: CASSTGQEFGYEQYF. CDR3 sequence (DNA): TGCGCCAGCAGCACGGGACAGGAGTTCGGCTACGAGCAGTACTTC.

There are a few counts of this clonotype. CDR3 in amino acids: CASSASPGGTEAFF. In DNA form, the CDR3 reads TGTGCCAGCAGTGCGTCCCCAGGGGGCACTGAAGCTTTCTTT. The chain links TRBV2 to TRBJ1-1; 7 nucleotides agree with TRBD1. The CDR3 runs 14 residues. CDR1 is SNHLY and CDR2 is FYNNEI in the germline V gene. Losses at the gene ends were 4 bases for V and 4 bases for J; bases not matched to a gene: 6.

Comments on this clonotype: The junction departs from germline at one end; a sequencing error may be responsible. The chain has TRBV7-2 and TRBJ2-7, with 9 bases matching TRBD2. CDR1 and CDR2 (germline): SGHTA, FQGNSA. CDR3 length equals 13 residues. CDR3 in DNA: TGTGCCAGCAAGACAGCGGGGGGTCACGAGCATTACTTC. This gives the protein CASKTAGGHEHYF.

This clonotype was counted many times. The gene calls are TRBV7-2 and TRBJ1-6; 7 bases align to TRBD1. CDR1 and CDR2 (germline): SGHTA, FQGNSA. CDR3 length equals 14 residues. V trimming: 2 bases; J trimming: 7 bases; junction bases outside the gene matches: 2. CDR3 sequence: CASSLKGANSPLHF. CDR3 DNA: TGTGCCAGCAGCTTAAAGGGGGCGAATTCACCCCTCCACTTT. Drawing the rest from reference TRBV7-2 and TRBJ1-6, the complete variable domain is GAGVSQSPSNKVTEKGKDVELRCDPISGHTALYWYRQSLGQGLEFLIYFQGNSAPDKSGLPSDRFSAERTGGSVSTLTIQRTQQEDSAVYLCASSLKGANSPLHFGNGTRLTVT.

This chain uses TRBV12-3 or TRBV12-4 with TRBJ2-7; weak D call: TRBD2 (6 bases). Trimming pared 6 bases from V and 3 bases from J, leaving 15 bases between. This CDR3 has 14 amino acids. CDR3 in amino acids: CASRFGGEIYEQYF. CDR3 bases: TGTGCCAGCAGATTTGGAGGGGAGATCTACGAGCAGTACTTC.

In this sample, this clonotype turned up many times. V and J are TRBV25-1 and TRBJ1-2; D is undetermined. Trimming removed 2 bases from V and 6 bases from J, with 7 bases in between. Germline assignment: CDR1 MGHDK and CDR2 SYGVNS. The length of the CDR3 is 12 residues. The CDR3 nucleotides are TGTGCCAGCAGTGAAGGGATCGATGGCTACACCTTC. This sequence encodes CASSEGIDGYTF.

This clonotype appeared many times. The chain combines TRBV27 with TRBJ1-6, with 7 bases identical to TRBD1. The CDR3 covers 15 residues. With 5 bases clipped from V and 7 bases from J, the junction kept 8 bases outside the gene matches. Germline V gene sequence: CDR1 MNHEY, CDR2 SMNVEV (reference sequence). CDR3 protein: CASSARQGWNSPLHF. CDR3 DNA sequence: TGTGCCAGCAGTGCCAGACAGGGTTGGAATTCACCCCTCCACTTT.

The gene calls are TRBV7-4 and TRBJ1-3; D uncertain. Germline values: CDR1 SGHVT, CDR2 SQSDAQ. Deletions cut 5 bases from V and 5 bases from J, with 4 bases between. The CDR3 spans 11 residues. The DNA for the CDR3 is TGTGCCAGCAGCCGAAGAAACACCATATATTTT. The encoded protein is CASSRRNTIYF.

This clonotype has ten or more counts. This chain links TRBV28 with TRBJ2-2; 12 bases agree with TRBD2. The J segment lost 3 bases and the V segment lost 8 bases, leaving 13 bases of the junction unmatched. The germline V gene encodes CDR1 MDHEN and CDR2 SYDVKM. The CDR3 covers 18 residues. CDR3 DNA sequence: TGTGCCAGCTTTTCCAGGAGGCTAGCGGGGGGGGACACCGGGGAGCTGTTTTTT. This encodes CASFSRRLAGGDTGELFF.

The table lists this clonotype with many counts. The chain links TRBV2 to TRBJ2-1; 12 bases agree with TRBD2. The trim removed 1 base at V and 9 bases at J, leaving 7 bases unmatched. The CDR3 spans 16 residues. The germline V gene has CDR1 SNHLY and CDR2 FYNNEI. The CDR3 loop reads CASSEGLAGGPGEQFF. The CDR3 coding sequence is TGTGCCAGCAGTGAAGGGCTAGCGGGAGGGCCGGGTGAGCAGTTCTTC.

This clonotype has just a few counts. V gene TRBV9 combines with J gene TRBJ2-1; D may be TRBD1 (6 bases). The CDR3 sequence is 15 residues long. The ends were cut back, 3 bases at V and 4 bases at J, with 14 bases in the middle. Germline V gene sequence: CDR1 SGDLS, CDR2 YYNGEE. CDR3 coding DNA: TGTGCCAGCAGCGAAACAGGGCTCGCTTACAATGAGCAGTTCTTC. It specifies CASSETGLAYNEQFF.

This clonotype was seen many times. V and J are TRBV7-9 and TRBJ2-2, with 10 bases identical to TRBD2. The CDR3 is made up of 15 amino acids. J was trimmed by 5 bases and V by 5 bases; bases with no gene match: 5. Germline CDR1 reads SEHNR; CDR2 reads FQNEAQ (reference sequence). The CDR3 reads CASSALAGRTGELFF. CDR3 nucleotides: TGTGCCAGCAGCGCACTAGCGGGGCGGACCGGGGAGCTGTTTTTT.

This clonotype was counted at least ten times. The chain employs TRBV7-2 and TRBJ2-1; TRBD1 agrees at 10 bases. Germline trimming cut 4 bases from V and 0 bases from J; bases unmatched to any gene: 3. The CDR3 has 16 residues. Germline assignment: CDR1 SGHTA and CDR2 FQGNSA. The CDR3 loop reads CASSSTGGSSYNEQFF. The CDR3 DNA follows: TGTGCCAGCAGCTCGACAGGGGGCAGCTCCTACAATGAGCAGTTCTTC.

The CDR3 loop reads CSAKPTGLTNTEAFF. The CDR3 coding sequence is TGCAGTGCTAAACCCACGGGATTAACGAACACTGAAGCTTTCTTT. This rearrangement joins TRBV20-1 to TRBJ1-1, with unresolved D. CDR3 size: 15 residues. Looked up from germline, CDR1 is DFQATT and CDR2 is SNEGSKA (reference sequence). V dropped 4 bases and J dropped 1 base, with 16 bases sitting between them.